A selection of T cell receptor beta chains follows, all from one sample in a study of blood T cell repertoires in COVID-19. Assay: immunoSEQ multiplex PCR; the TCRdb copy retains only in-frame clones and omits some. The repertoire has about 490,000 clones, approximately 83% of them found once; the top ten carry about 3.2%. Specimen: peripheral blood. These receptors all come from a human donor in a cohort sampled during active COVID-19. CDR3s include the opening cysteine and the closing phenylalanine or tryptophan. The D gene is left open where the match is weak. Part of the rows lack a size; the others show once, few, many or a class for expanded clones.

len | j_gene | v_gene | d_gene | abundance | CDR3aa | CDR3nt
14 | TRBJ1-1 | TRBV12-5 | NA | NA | CASVLQPQNTEAFF | TGTGCTAGTGTTCTACAGCCACAGAACACTGAAGCTTTCTTT
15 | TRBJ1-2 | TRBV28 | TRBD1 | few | CASSWDSWKGYGYTF | TGTGCCAGCAGTTGGGACAGCTGGAAGGGGTATGGCTACACCTTC
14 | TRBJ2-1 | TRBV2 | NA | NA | CASSGPSPYNEQFF | TGTGCCAGCAGTGGGCCTTCCCCCTACAATGAGCAGTTCTTC
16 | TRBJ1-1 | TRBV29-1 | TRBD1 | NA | CSVLTGVGVGNTEAFF | TGCAGCGTCCTGACAGGGGTAGGGGTAGGGAACACTGAAGCTTTCTTT
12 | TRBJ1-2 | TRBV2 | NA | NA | CASTEVSYGYTF | TGTGCCAGCACTGAAGTGAGTTATGGCTACACCTTC
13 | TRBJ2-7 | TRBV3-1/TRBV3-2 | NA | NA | CASSLWGVYEQYF | TGTGCCAGCAGCCTCTGGGGCGTGTACGAGCAGTACTTC
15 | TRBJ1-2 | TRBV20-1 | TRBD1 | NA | CSASTGAPEVYGYTF | TGCAGTGCTAGTACAGGGGCCCCCGAGGTGTATGGCTACACCTTC
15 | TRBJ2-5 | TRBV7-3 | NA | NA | CASSLLGAGQETQYF | TGTGCCAGCAGCTTACTCGGCGCGGGGCAAGAGACCCAGTACTTC
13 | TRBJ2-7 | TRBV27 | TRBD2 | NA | CASSLTSRYEQYF | TGTGCCAGCAGTTTGACTAGCCGCTACGAGCAGTACTTC
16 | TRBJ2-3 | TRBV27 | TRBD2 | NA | CASSQRTSEGTDTQYF | TGTGCCAGCAGTCAGCGGACTAGCGAGGGGACAGATACGCAGTATTTT
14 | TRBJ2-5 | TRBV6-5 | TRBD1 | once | CASSYRGRGETQYF | TGTGCCAGCAGTTACAGGGGGCGTGGAGAGACCCAGTACTTC
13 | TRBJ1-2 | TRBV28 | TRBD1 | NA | CASSPDRVGGYTF | TGTGCCAGCAGCCCTGACAGGGTAGGCGGCTACACCTTC
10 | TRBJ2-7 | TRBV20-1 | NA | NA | CSARLAGQYF | TGCAGTGCTAGACTAGCAGGGCAGTACTTC
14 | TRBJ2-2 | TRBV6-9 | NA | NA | CASSREGFTGELFF | TGTGCCAGCAGTCGAGAGGGTTTCACCGGGGAGCTGTTTTTT
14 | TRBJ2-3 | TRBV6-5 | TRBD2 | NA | CASSPSGRADTQYF | TGTGCCAGCAGTCCGAGCGGGAGGGCAGATACGCAGTATTTT
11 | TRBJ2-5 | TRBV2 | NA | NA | CASGGKETQYF | TGTGCCAGCGGGGGGAAAGAGACCCAGTACTTC
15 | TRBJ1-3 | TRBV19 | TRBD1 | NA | CASSGTGSSGNTIYF | TGTGCCAGTTCCGGGACAGGGAGCTCTGGAAACACCATATATTTT
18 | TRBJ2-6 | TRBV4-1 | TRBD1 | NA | CASSQTGVRGSGANVLTF | TGCGCCAGCAGCCAAACAGGGGTAAGAGGCTCTGGGGCCAACGTCCTGACTTTC
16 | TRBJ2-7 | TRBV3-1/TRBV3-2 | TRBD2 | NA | CASSQRASGGTYEQYF | TGTGCCAGCAGCCAACGCGCTAGCGGGGGCACCTACGAGCAGTACTTC
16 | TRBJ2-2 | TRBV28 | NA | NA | CASSLFHVKGTGELFF | TGTGCCAGCAGTTTATTCCACGTAAAGGGGACCGGGGAGCTGTTTTTT
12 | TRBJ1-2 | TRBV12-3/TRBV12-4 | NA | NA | CACGKLGYGYTF | TGTGCCTGCGGGAAACTAGGCTATGGCTACACCTTC
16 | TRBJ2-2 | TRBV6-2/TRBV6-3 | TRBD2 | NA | CASSSPRREGTGELFF | TGTGCCAGCAGTTCCCCCCGGCGGGAGGGCACCGGGGAGCTGTTTTTT
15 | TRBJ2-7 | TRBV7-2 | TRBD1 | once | CASSLDRGGSAEQYF | TGTGCCAGCAGCCTGGACAGGGGGGGATCGGCCGAGCAGTACTTC
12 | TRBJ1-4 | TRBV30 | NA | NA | CAWSVLGEKLFF | TGTGCCTGGAGTGTACTAGGGGAAAAACTGTTTTTT
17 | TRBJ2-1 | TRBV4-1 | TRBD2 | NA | CASSQASAGGLRGEQFF | TGCGCCAGCAGCCAGGCGTCGGCGGGAGGGCTGAGAGGGGAGCAGTTCTTC
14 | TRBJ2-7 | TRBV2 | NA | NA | CASSELASSYEQYF | TGTGCCAGCAGTGAGCTAGCGAGCTCCTACGAGCAGTACTTC
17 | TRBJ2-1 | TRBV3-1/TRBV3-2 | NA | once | CASTPGASGQGYNEQFF | TGTGCCAGCACGCCGGGGGCTAGCGGCCAGGGATACAATGAGCAGTTCTTC
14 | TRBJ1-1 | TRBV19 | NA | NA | CASRIIAVNTEAFF | TGTGCCAGTAGGATCATAGCTGTGAACACTGAAGCTTTCTTT
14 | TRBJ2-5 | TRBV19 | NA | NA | CASSIQDTKETQYF | TGTGCCAGTAGTATACAGGACACCAAAGAGACCCAGTACTTC
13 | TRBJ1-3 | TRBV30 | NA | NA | CAWSPGNGNTIYF | TGTGCCTGGAGTCCGGGGAACGGAAACACCATATATTTT
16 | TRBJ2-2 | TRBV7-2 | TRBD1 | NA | CASSPRTGGFAGELFF | TGTGCCAGCAGCCCGAGGACAGGGGGGTTCGCCGGGGAGCTGTTTTTT
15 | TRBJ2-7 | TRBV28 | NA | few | CASSLAQTRTYEQYF | TGTGCCAGCAGTTTAGCCCAGACTAGAACCTACGAGCAGTACTTC
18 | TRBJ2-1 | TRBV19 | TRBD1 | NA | CASSIDSPDRGGRNEQFF | TGTGCCAGTAGTATAGATTCCCCCGACAGGGGAGGTAGAAATGAGCAGTTCTTC
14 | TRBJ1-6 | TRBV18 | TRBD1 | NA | CASSRDSSDSPLHF | TGTGCCAGCTCACGGGACAGTAGCGATTCACCCCTCCACTTT
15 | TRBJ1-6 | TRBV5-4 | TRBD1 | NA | CASSLRQGSKSPLHF | TGTGCCAGCAGCTTGAGACAGGGGTCAAAATCACCCCTCCACTTT
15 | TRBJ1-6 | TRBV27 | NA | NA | CASSSGQVLNSPLHF | TGTGCCAGCAGTTCTGGACAAGTTCTGAACTCACCCCTCCACTTT
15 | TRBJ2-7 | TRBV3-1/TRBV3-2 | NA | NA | CASSRSPSTAGEQYF | TGTGCCAGCAGCCGAAGTCCCTCGACCGCAGGCGAGCAGTACTTC
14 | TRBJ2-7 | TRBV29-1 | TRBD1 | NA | CSVGDRGRAYEQYF | TGCAGCGTGGGGGACAGGGGGCGCGCCTACGAGCAGTACTTC
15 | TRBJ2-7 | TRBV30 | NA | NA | CAWSVKDSRSYEQYF | TGTGCCTGGAGTGTTAAGGACAGCCGCTCCTACGAGCAGTACTTC
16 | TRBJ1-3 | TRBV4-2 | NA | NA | CASSQDRGAPGNTIYF | TGTGCCAGCAGCCAAGATCGGGGGGCCCCTGGAAACACCATATATTTT
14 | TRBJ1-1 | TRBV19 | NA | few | CASMAGRREPEAFF | TGTGCCAGTATGGCGGGACGGCGAGAGCCTGAAGCTTTCTTT
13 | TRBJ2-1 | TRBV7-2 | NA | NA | CASSLDRGREQFF | TGTGCCAGCAGCTTAGACCGTGGGCGCGAGCAGTTCTTC
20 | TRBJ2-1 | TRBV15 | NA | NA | CATSRDRQGSGRISYNEQFF | TGTGCCACCAGCAGAGATCGTCAGGGTAGCGGACGGATCTCCTACAATGAGCAGTTCTTC
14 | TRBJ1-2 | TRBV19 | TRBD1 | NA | CASRGGRDPYGYTF | TGTGCCAGTAGAGGGGGCAGGGACCCCTATGGCTACACCTTC